The 31 T cell receptor beta chains in this list originate from one sample, sequenced in a study of neurological immune-mediated disorders. One entry per CDR3 protein results from TCRdb running MiXCR on the 5' RACE reads. Seen here are around 30,000 distinct CDR3 sequences, 4% observed once, and the top ten hold nearly 25%. The sample was CD4+ T cells from blood. The source is a middle-aged woman in good health.

This clonotype came up many times. The chain links TRBV5-6 to TRBJ2-3, with D possibly TRBD2 on 5 matching bases. Per germline, CDR1 SGHDT and CDR2 YYEEEE. V dropped 1 base and J dropped 6 bases, with 18 bases sitting between them. This CDR3 has 16 residues. CDR3 in amino acids: CASSLKGVDLADTQYF. As DNA, the CDR3 is TGTGCCAGCAGCTTGAAGGGAGTCGACCTGGCTGATACGCAGTATTTT.

This clonotype was picked up many times. V is TRBV10-3 and J is TRBJ2-7, with a possible D match to TRBD2 (5 bases). This CDR3 comprises 13 residues. V shed 11 bases and J shed 5 bases, with 19 bases lying between them. The germline gives CDR1 ENHRY, CDR2 SYGVKD. The CDR3 DNA sequence: TGTGCCGCTTCGCTTGAGGGTGGGCACGAGCAGTACTTC. Protein: CAASLEGGHEQYF.

In its sample, this clonotype was seen many times. This chain connects TRBV7-8 to TRBJ2-1; perhaps TRBD1 as D (6 bases). The length of the CDR3 is 14 residues. V was cut by 4 bases and J by 8 bases, with 15 bases left in between. Germline lookup yields CDR1 SGHVS and CDR2 FQNEAQ. In DNA form, the CDR3 reads TGTGCCAGCAGCTATTCCGGGACACCTTATGAGCAGTTCTTC. It translates to CASSYSGTPYEQFF.

This clonotype was seen a few times. The chain links TRBV2 to TRBJ1-4; possible D gene TRBD1, 6 bases. The V end lost 7 bases, the J end lost 7 bases, and 10 bases lay between the germline ends. Germline V gene sequence: CDR1 SNHLY, CDR2 FYNNEI. This CDR3 spans 12 amino acids. DNA of the CDR3: TGTGCCAGCAAGCCAGGGGCTGAAAAACTGTTTTTT. It encodes CASKPGAEKLFF.

This clonotype was detected ten times or more. This sequence joins TRBV5-1 and TRBJ2-1, with 9 bases fitting TRBD1. Per germline, CDR1 SGHRS and CDR2 YFSETQ. Losses at the gene ends were 0 bases for V and 7 bases for J; bases not matched to a gene: 8. The CDR3 has 16 residues. Here the CDR3 DNA reads TGCGCCAGCAGCTTGGGTTGGACAGGGGATGTTAATGAGCAGTTCTTC. This encodes CASSLGWTGDVNEQFF. The variable domain in full, with the rest retrieved from reference TRBV5-1 and TRBJ2-1, is KAGVTQTPRYLIKTRGQQVTLSCSPISGHRSVSWYQQTPGQGLQFLFEYFSETQRNKGNFPGRFSGRQFSNSRSEMNVSTLELGDSALYLCASSLGWTGDVNEQFFGPGTRLTVL.

Ten or more counts support this clonotype. The V and J genes are TRBV9 and TRBJ2-5; 9 bases agree with TRBD1. V trimming: 10 bases; J trimming: 5 bases; junction bases outside the gene matches: 6. The germline gives CDR1 SGDLS, CDR2 YYNGEE. The CDR3 length is 12 residues. Here the CDR3 reads CASGGQGETQYF. The CDR3 DNA sequence: TGTGCCTCGGGGGGACAGGGCGAGACCCAGTACTTC.

The chain is built from TRBV12-3 or TRBV12-4 and TRBJ2-7, with TRBD2 matching 7 bases. Trimming cost V 3 bases and J 2 bases; bases outside gene matches: 13. The CDR3 runs to 17 residues. CDR3 loop: CASSFSFRAGMTYEQYF. CDR3 sequence (DNA): TGTGCCAGCAGTTTTTCCTTCCGAGCGGGGATGACCTACGAGCAGTACTTC.

This clonotype was detected ten times or more. The chain links TRBV5-6 to TRBJ1-2; D gene ambiguous. Germline CDR1 reads SGHDT; CDR2 reads YYEEEE. The CDR3 runs 17 residues. V was trimmed by 4 bases and J by 4 bases, leaving 23 bases between them. In nucleotides, the CDR3 is TGTGCCAGCAGCCACCGCCCGGTTGAGAAGGTCGGCTATGGCTACACCTTC. This codes for CASSHRPVEKVGYGYTF.

This clonotype showed up many times. The V call is TRBV25-1, the J call TRBJ2-3; the D is unclear. Per the germline V gene, CDR1 is MGHDK and CDR2 is SYGVNS. The CDR3 spans 15 residues. V lost 1 base, J lost 2 bases, and 10 bases lay in between. This CDR3 reads CASSELGSNTDTQYF. The CDR3 DNA reads TGTGCCAGCAGTGAATTGGGCTCAAACACAGATACGCAGTATTTT.

This clonotype was counted many times. The rearrangement uses TRBV6-1 and TRBJ1-5; D is undetermined. The CDR3 is 17 residues long. The V end was cut by 0 bases, the J end by 2 bases, with 14 bases between. Germline CDR1 reads MNHNS; CDR2 reads SASEGT. In nucleotides, the CDR3 is TGTGCCAGCAGTGAAGCTTGGTTTGCCCCTGGCAATCAGCCCCAGCATTTT. This encodes CASSEAWFAPGNQPQHF.

By proportion, this clonotype is medium-sized (0.01 to 0.1%). The rearrangement links TRBV5-1 to TRBJ2-1; D not resolved. CDR1 SGHRS and CDR2 YFSETQ come from the germline V gene. The CDR3 contains 13 residues. Between the trimmed V and J ends, which lost 2 bases and 9 bases, there was a span of 12 bases. Here the CDR3 DNA reads TGCGCCAGCAGCTTCGGGTTTGGTGGTGAGCAGTTCTTC. Protein product: CASSFGFGGEQFF.

This clonotype was observed many times. This chain links TRBV3-1 with TRBJ1-1; D is possibly TRBD1 (6 bases). The V end was cut by 0 bases, the J end by 11 bases, with 19 bases between. The germline CDR1 and CDR2 sequences are LGHDT and YNNKEL (reference sequence). The CDR3 has 15 amino acids. The CDR3 sequence is CASSQDPGGAFGAFF. DNA of the CDR3: TGTGCCAGCAGCCAAGACCCGGGGGGGGCCTTTGGGGCTTTCTTT.

The table lists this clonotype with many counts. The V call is TRBV12-3 or TRBV12-4, the J call TRBJ1-5; a possible D gene is TRBD1 (5 bases). V was trimmed by 5 bases and J by 2 bases, leaving 16 bases between them. The CDR3 extends over 16 amino acids. CDR3 coding DNA: TGTGCCAGCAGTCTGGGGGGTGCAGGCGGCAATCAGCCCCAGCATTTT. Translating it yields CASSLGGAGGNQPQHF.

This clonotype was observed many times. This chain joins TRBV20-1 and TRBJ1-1, with D perhaps matching TRBD1 (5 bases). V lost 1 base and J lost 1, with 7 bases in between. The CDR3 is 13 residues long. Germline CDR1 and CDR2: DFQATT and SNEGSKA (reference sequence). The CDR3 DNA reads TGCAGTGCTAGAGGTGGGGGGAACACTGAAGCTTTCTTT. Protein sequence: CSARGGGNTEAFF.

This clonotype was recorded many times. At one end the junction does not follow the germline gene, possibly because of a read error. In DNA, the CDR3 is TGCAGTGCTTACGGACTAGCGGATTTATTCTTC. This encodes CSAYGLADLFF. V usage is TRBV20-1 and J usage is TRBJ2-5; 10 bases match TRBD2. Germline CDR1 DFQATT, CDR2 SNEGSKA (reference sequence). This CDR3 spans 11 amino acids.

Ten or more counts support this clonotype. The chain combines TRBV15 with TRBJ1-5; D gene uncertain. The CDR3 loop spans 14 amino acids. Trimming took off 5 bases at V and 4 bases at J, with 12 bases between the two ends. Per the germline V gene, CDR1 is LNHNV and CDR2 is YYDKDF (reference sequence). The CDR3 region is CATSAGQANQPQHF. CDR3 bases: TGTGCCACCAGCGCTGGGCAAGCAAATCAGCCCCAGCATTTT.

This clonotype has at least ten counts. The V gene is TRBV6-2 or TRBV6-3, the J gene TRBJ2-1, with D perhaps TRBD2 (6 bases). The germline V gene has CDR1 MNHEY and CDR2 SVGEGT. Trimming removed 5 bases from V and 4 bases from J, with 15 bases in between. CDR3 size: 15 residues. The CDR3 DNA is TGTGCCAGCAGTCCGACTAGGGGAATATACAATGAGCAGTTCTTC. It codes for CASSPTRGIYNEQFF.

Ten or more counts support this clonotype. This chain connects TRBV5-6 to TRBJ2-5; TRBD1 matches 10 bases. V gave up 4 bases and J gave up 5 bases; unmatched junction bases: 14. The CDR3 has 17 residues. Germline CDR1 and CDR2: SGHDT and YYEEEE. CDR3 DNA sequence: TGTGCCAGCAGCATAAACTTCGGACAGGGGGTAGGGGAGACCCAGTACTTC. Amino acids: CASSINFGQGVGETQYF. Using reference TRBV5-6 and TRBJ2-5 for the parts outside the CDR3, the full variable domain is DAGVTQSPTHLIKTRGQQVTLRCSPKSGHDTVSWYQQALGQGPQFIFQYYEEEERQRGNFPDRFSGHQFPNYSSELNVNALLLGDSALYLCASSINFGQGVGETQYFGPGTRLLVL.

The table lists this clonotype with many counts. V and J are TRBV12-3 or TRBV12-4 and TRBJ1-1; unclear D gene. CDR3 length: 13 amino acids. The V end was cut by 6 bases, the J end by 4 bases, with 12 bases between. CDR3 in DNA: TGTGCCAGCAGCTGGGCAGTTATCACTGAAGCTTTCTTT. Translation gives CASSWAVITEAFF.

This clonotype was seen many times. The chain uses TRBV12-3 or TRBV12-4 and TRBJ1-1; D is undetermined. The CDR3 extends over 14 amino acids. Trimming shortened V by 2 bases and J by 6 bases, and 13 bases separated the two germline ends. The CDR3 region is CASSLRHSVAEAFF. DNA of the CDR3: TGTGCCAGCAGTTTAAGACATTCCGTAGCTGAAGCTTTCTTT.

This clonotype has ten or more counts. V gene TRBV5-1 combines with J gene TRBJ2-1, with D tentatively TRBD2 (6 bases). Per the germline V gene, CDR1 is SGHRS and CDR2 is YFSETQ. Trimming shortened V by 4 bases and J by 1 base, and 15 bases separated the two germline ends. The CDR3 is made up of 16 amino acids. In DNA form, the CDR3 reads TGCGCCAGCAGCCCCGGCGGTAGCGGATCCTACAATGAGCAGTTCTTC. It translates to CASSPGGSGSYNEQFF.

This clonotype was observed at least ten times. The V gene is TRBV11-2, the J gene TRBJ2-2; 7 bases are a match to TRBD1. Trimming removed 0 bases from V and 13 bases from J; junction bases left unmatched: 8. The germline CDR1 and CDR2 sequences are SGHAT and FQNNGV. This CDR3 spans 14 amino acids. The CDR3 DNA reads TGTGCCAGCAGCTTAGAGCCCGGGACAGCCATGCTGTTTTTT. Translating gives CASSLEPGTAMLFF.

This clonotype was picked up many times. J is TRBJ1-1 and V is TRBV5-1; tentatively, D is TRBD1 (5 bases). Per germline, CDR1 SGHRS and CDR2 YFSETQ. The CDR3 is 16 amino acids. V was cut by 3 bases and J by 0 bases, with 15 bases left in between. The CDR3, as DNA: TGCGCCAGCAGCTGGGGGACGGCTACCATGAACACTGAAGCTTTCTTT. Translation gives CASSWGTATMNTEAFF.

This clonotype has ten or more counts. The chain has TRBV14 and TRBJ1-5; no definite D call. Between the trimmed V and J ends, which lost 0 bases and 0 bases, there was a span of 12 bases. The CDR3 extends over 17 amino acids. Germline loops: CDR1 SGHDN, CDR2 FVKESK. The CDR3 region is CASSQEGRKYSNQPQHF. In DNA form, the CDR3 reads TGTGCCAGCAGCCAAGAGGGCAGGAAATATAGCAATCAGCCCCAGCATTTT.

This clonotype was recorded a few times. The V call is TRBV18, the J call TRBJ2-1; 11 nucleotides align to TRBD2. CDR3 length equals 16 residues. Trimming cost V 3 bases and J 8 bases; bases outside gene matches: 9. Germline assignment: CDR1 KGHSH and CDR2 LQKENI. The CDR3 here is CASSPLAGGPNDEQFF. CDR3 DNA: TGTGCCAGCTCACCGTTAGCGGGAGGGCCGAACGATGAGCAGTTCTTC.

This clonotype was detected ten times or more. V usage is TRBV20-1 and J usage is TRBJ1-3; TRBD1 agrees at 8 bases. The CDR3 has 14 residues. V gave up 1 base and J gave up 3 bases; unmatched junction bases: 2. CDR1 and CDR2 from the germline V gene are DFQATT and SNEGSKA (reference sequence). CDR3 DNA: TGCAGTGCTAGAGGGACAGGGTTTGGAAACACCATATATTTT. Translated: CSARGTGFGNTIYF.

This clonotype showed up many times. The CDR3 DNA is TGCGCCAGCAGCCCGGCGGTGGAGCAGTACTTC. Translating it yields CASSPAVEQYF. V is TRBV10-2 and J is TRBJ2-7; the D is unclear. The CDR3 totals 11 residues. The germline V gene has CDR1 WSHSY and CDR2 SAAADI. Trimming removed 6 bases at V and 7 bases at J, with 10 bases between.

This clonotype was seen at least ten times. This chain joins TRBV3-1 and TRBJ2-2; perhaps D is TRBD1 or TRBD2 (5 bases each). This CDR3 contains 16 residues. Germline V gives CDR1 LGHDT, CDR2 YNNKEL (reference sequence). The germline V and J ends were trimmed by 6 bases and 0 bases, with 14 bases remaining between them. CDR3 residues: CASRPAGRANTGELFF. In nucleotides, the CDR3 is TGTGCCAGCAGGCCTGCGGGCAGGGCGAACACCGGGGAGCTGTTTTTT.

This clonotype was detected only a few times. The V and J genes are TRBV5-1 and TRBJ2-1; 10 nucleotides align to TRBD2. The length of the CDR3 is 15 residues. CDR1 and CDR2 (germline): SGHRS, YFSETQ. V gave up 4 bases and J gave up 13 bases; unmatched junction bases: 14. The CDR3 spells CASSQAPSGRAEQFF. The CDR3, as DNA: TGCGCCAGCAGCCAAGCCCCGAGCGGGAGGGCAGAACAGTTCTTC.

This clonotype has a count of ten or more. The V gene is TRBV28, the J gene TRBJ2-2; 7 bases are shared with TRBD2. Germline-derived CDR1 and CDR2 are MDHEN and SYDVKM. The CDR3 totals 13 residues. Unmatched junction bases numbered 8, after V lost 7 bases and J lost 9 bases. CDR3 in DNA: TGTGCCAGCACCTCCGAGCGGGGCCGGGAGCTGTTTTTT. Its protein is CASTSERGRELFF.

This clonotype was detected only a few times. This chain links TRBV12-3 or TRBV12-4 with TRBJ2-7; D is undetermined. This CDR3 spans 14 amino acids. V dropped 3 bases and J dropped 2 bases, with 11 bases sitting between them. CDR3: CASSLRGAAYEQYF. The DNA of the CDR3 is TGTGCCAGCAGTTTGAGAGGAGCAGCCTACGAGCAGTACTTC.